The 27 T cell receptor beta chains below come from one sample, sequenced in a study of radiation and T cells in renal cell carcinoma (dated by TCRdb to 2020 to 2021). The library was made by the immunoSEQ multiplex PCR assay. In TCRdb, the immuneACCESS table is reduced to in-frame sequences with V and J assigned. These tables do not hold every clone; where another copy was compared, an unresolved V gene accounts for under half, and the others remain unexplained. This sample lists around 15,000 clones; roughly 50% were detected once. Under 40% of the sample is taken by the ten largest. The time point label of this sample denotes: tumor resected at nephrectomy. The intended sense of this specimen's treatment or condition label: 15 Gy SBRT to primary tumor, nephrectomy 4 weeks later. Sample: tumor tissue, taken from a patient whose treatment included radiotherapy and nephrectomy. The source of these receptors is a woman aged 55-75 years with renal cell carcinoma.

V and J are TRBV10-3 and TRBJ2-3; TRBD2 matches at 12 bases. CDR3 length equals 16 residues. The germline CDR1 and CDR2 sequences are ENHRY and SYGVKD. Losses at the gene ends were 3 bases for V and 1 base for J; bases not matched to a gene: 2. The CDR3 here is CAISDRLAGGTDTQYF. The CDR3 coding sequence is TGTGCCATCAGTGACCGACTAGCGGGAGGCACAGATACGCAGTATTTT.

The gene calls are TRBV4-1 and TRBJ2-4; D ambiguous. Trimming took 0 bases from V and 1 from J, leaving 7 bases between them. CDR3 length equals 15 residues. Per germline, CDR1 MGHRA and CDR2 YSYEKL. The CDR3, as DNA: TGCGCCAGCAGCCAAGAACCCAATGCCAAAAACATTCAGTACTTC. Its translation is CASSQEPNAKNIQYF.

The chain couples TRBV19 to TRBJ2-3; D is possibly TRBD2 (5 bases). CDR3 length: 14 amino acids. Germline CDR1 reads LNHDA; CDR2 reads SQIVND (reference sequence). Between the trimmed V and J ends, which lost 3 bases and 6 bases, there was a span of 13 bases. CDR3 protein: CASSIPRGWDTQYF. CDR3 in DNA: TGTGCCAGTAGTATCCCCCGGGGTTGGGATACGCAGTATTTT.

The genes are TRBV28 and TRBJ2-3; TRBD2 agrees at 12 bases. This CDR3 is built from 17 residues. Germline lookup yields CDR1 MDHEN and CDR2 SYDVKM. The junction had 12 bases not matched to a gene; V was cut back by 5 bases and J by 6 bases. The CDR3 DNA is TGTGCCAGCAGTCTGCATCTGGGACTAGCGGGTTCTGATACGCAGTATTTT. It encodes CASSLHLGLAGSDTQYF.

This chain joins TRBV19 and TRBJ1-1; perhaps TRBD1 as D (6 bases). This CDR3 is built from 14 residues. The V gene's germline CDR1 is LNHDA and CDR2 SQIVND (reference sequence). The ends were cut back, 3 bases at V and 6 bases at J, with 14 bases in the middle. CDR3 sequence reads: CASSIGGQVAEAFF. The CDR3 bases are TGTGCCAGTAGTATCGGGGGGCAGGTCGCTGAAGCTTTCTTT.

This clone was recorded a few times. V gene TRBV2 combines with J gene TRBJ1-5; TRBD1 matches 10 bases. Losses at the gene ends were 3 bases for V and 7 bases for J; bases not matched to a gene: 6. Germline values: CDR1 SNHLY, CDR2 FYNNEI. The CDR3 totals 15 residues. For the CDR3, the DNA is TGTGCCAGCAGTGATGTGGACAGGGGGAAACAGCCCCAGCATTTT. Its translation is CASSDVDRGKQPQHF.

The chain uses TRBV6-1 and TRBJ1-4; D is perhaps TRBD1 (5 bases). Trimming shortened V by 5 bases and J by 12 bases, and 10 bases separated the two germline ends. The CDR3 runs 11 residues. Looked up from germline, CDR1 is MNHNS and CDR2 is SASEGT. The CDR3 coding sequence is TGTGCCAGCAGTTACGGCAGGGAACTGTTTTTT. It translates to CASSYGRELFF.

This clone was seen a single time. V and J are TRBV6-6 and TRBJ1-1; TRBD1 matches 7 bases. This CDR3 comprises 14 residues. Trimming cost V 6 bases and J 1 base; bases outside gene matches: 5. In germline, CDR1 is MNHNY, CDR2 SVGAGI (reference sequence). Written as DNA, the CDR3 is TGTGCCAGCAGCCCAGACAGGGCGAACACTGAAGCTTTCTTT. Protein: CASSPDRANTEAFF.

This clone was seen only a few times. The rearrangement joins TRBV6-5 to TRBJ2-7; 8 bases fit TRBD1. V lost 5 bases to trimming and J lost 5 bases; unmatched junction nucleotides: 11. This CDR3 contains 15 residues. In germline, CDR1 is MNHEY, CDR2 SVGAGI. CDR3 loop: CASSQTGALGDEQYF. Written as DNA, the CDR3 is TGTGCCAGCAGTCAGACAGGGGCCCTGGGGGACGAGCAGTACTTC.

For this clone: The sample contains more than one DNA sequence encoding this CDR3. This chain uses TRBV4-2 with TRBJ1-6, with 8 bases aligning to TRBD1. The CDR3 consists of 15 residues. The germline V gene has CDR1 LGHNA and CDR2 YNFKEQ. The J segment lost 10 bases and the V segment lost 0 bases, leaving 5 bases of the junction unmatched. In nucleotides, the CDR3 is TGTGCCAGCAGCCAAGATGACAGGGGCCGCTCACCCCTCCACTTT. It encodes CASSQDDRGRSPLHF.

This clone was detected a few times. V and J are TRBV6-6 and TRBJ1-2; D might be TRBD1 (5 bases). The CDR3 loop spans 13 amino acids. Trimming took off 10 bases at V and 0 bases at J, with 12 bases between the two ends. Looked up from germline, CDR1 is MNHNY and CDR2 is SVGAGI (reference sequence). CDR3 in DNA: TGTGCCATTACGACAGAAGCTAACTATGGCTACACCTTC. Amino acids: CAITTEANYGYTF.

This clone is medium-sized. The rearrangement links TRBV28 to TRBJ1-5, with D uncertain. The V end was cut by 6 bases, the J end by 7 bases, with 13 bases between. CDR1 is MDHEN and CDR2 is SYDVKM in the germline V gene. There are 13 residues in the CDR3. The CDR3 DNA is TGTGCCAGCAGCCTCATTGCTTGGCAGCCCCAGCATTTT. It encodes CASSLIAWQPQHF. Combining the CDR3 with reference TRBV28 and TRBJ1-5 gives the whole variable domain DVKVTQSSRYLVKRTGEKVFLECVQDMDHENMFWYRQDPGLGLRLIYFSYDVKMKEKGDIPEGYSVSREKKERFSLILESASTNQTSMYLCASSLIAWQPQHFGDGTRLSIL.

The chain joins TRBV6-5 to TRBJ2-1, with D unclear. The germline V gene has CDR1 MNHEY and CDR2 SVGAGI. The CDR3 spans 14 residues. The germline V and J ends were trimmed by 4 bases and 2 bases, with 9 bases remaining between them. CDR3 nucleotide sequence: TGTGCCAGCAGTTTGGGCAAGCCCTACAATGAGCAGTTCTTC. Its protein is CASSLGKPYNEQFF.

V usage is TRBV6-5 and J usage is TRBJ1-1; TRBD1 aligns across 7 bases. The J segment lost 10 bases and the V segment lost 4 bases, leaving 6 bases of the junction unmatched. CDR3 size: 12 residues. Germline V gene lookup returns CDR1 MNHEY and CDR2 SVGAGI. This CDR3 is CASSSLDRLAFF. The CDR3 bases are TGTGCCAGCAGTTCTTTGGACAGGTTAGCTTTCTTT.

The chain carries TRBV27 and TRBJ2-3, with a tentative D call TRBD2 (6 bases). Germline lookup yields CDR1 MNHEY and CDR2 SMNVEV (reference sequence). The V end lost 6 bases, the J end lost 2 bases, and 9 bases lay between the germline ends. The CDR3 is 13 amino acids. In DNA, the CDR3 is TGTGCCAGCAGGGGACTCGCCACAGATACGCAGTATTTT. Protein product: CASRGLATDTQYF.

The chain uses TRBV5-5 and TRBJ1-3; weak D call: TRBD1 (5 bases). The CDR3 runs to 15 residues. The germline V and J ends were trimmed by 4 bases and 0 bases, with 11 bases remaining between them. The germline CDR1 and CDR2 sequences are SGHKS and YYEKEE (reference sequence). This CDR3 is CASSPGISSGNTIYF. The CDR3 DNA is TGTGCCAGCAGCCCAGGGATCAGCTCTGGAAACACCATATATTTT.

The table lists this clone with a count of one. The chain is built from TRBV14 and TRBJ1-4, with D tentatively TRBD1 (5 bases). The CDR3 spans 12 residues. The germline V gene has CDR1 SGHDN and CDR2 FVKESK. The V end lost 4 bases, the J end lost 14 bases, and 14 bases lay between the germline ends. CDR3 amino acids: CASSLTGGNLFF. The CDR3 region has the DNA TGTGCCAGCAGCCTCACCGGGGGTAACCTGTTTTTT.

The rearrangement uses TRBV5-6 and TRBJ1-5; D gene uncertain. Germline CDR1 SGHDT, CDR2 YYEEEE. The CDR3 totals 15 residues. V was pared by 0 bases and J by 7 bases, with 14 bases between. The CDR3 loop is CASSLARLARQPQHF. CDR3 DNA: TGTGCCAGCAGCTTGGCCCGACTTGCACGACAGCCCCAGCATTTT.

This clone has a count of ten or more. The chain combines TRBV5-1 with TRBJ2-6; possible D gene TRBD1, 6 bases. The CDR3 length is 16 residues. Germline CDR1 and CDR2: SGHRS and YFSETQ. Deletions cut 3 bases from V and 3 bases from J, with 13 bases between. This chain's CDR3 is CASSSIDRFGANVLTF. CDR3 nucleotide sequence: TGCGCCAGCAGCTCAATAGACAGGTTTGGGGCCAACGTCCTGACTTTC.

The rearrangement uses TRBV20-1 and TRBJ2-3; unclear D gene. The CDR3 consists of 9 residues. Between the trimmed V and J ends, which lost 7 bases and 2 bases, there was a span of 1 base. Looked up from germline, CDR1 is DFQATT and CDR2 is SNEGSKA (reference sequence). The CDR3 loop reads CSVTDTQYF. CDR3 nucleotides: TGCAGTGTCACAGATACGCAGTATTTT.

The rearrangement uses TRBV30 and TRBJ1-1, with D possibly being TRBD1 (5 bases). Germline-derived CDR1 and CDR2 are GTSNPN and SVGIG (reference sequence). This CDR3 comprises 13 residues. Trimming took 0 bases from V and 4 from J, leaving 9 bases between them. As DNA, the CDR3 is TGTGCCTGGAGTGTACTCGGGGGCACTGAAGCTTTCTTT. Protein: CAWSVLGGTEAFF.

About this clone itself: Other nucleotide sequences in the sample specify the same CDR3. The V call is TRBV6-6, the J call TRBJ1-5; perhaps TRBD1 as D (5 bases). Deletions cut 2 bases from V and 1 base from J, with 6 bases between. Germline CDR1 and CDR2: MNHNY and SVGAGI (reference sequence). The CDR3 is 14 residues long. Written as DNA, the CDR3 is TGTGCCAGCAGTTACGGGGGGAGCAATCAGCCCCAGCATTTT. Amino acids: CASSYGGSNQPQHF.

For this clone: At the DNA level, this CDR3 is encoded by other sequences in the same sample as well. The CDR3 coding sequence is TGTGCCAGCAGCACAGGGGTAAGCAATCAGCCCCAGCATTTT. Translating it yields CASSTGVSNQPQHF. The chain has TRBV28 and TRBJ1-5, with 7 bases that match TRBD1. Germline assignment: CDR1 MDHEN and CDR2 SYDVKM. V lost 6 bases to trimming and J lost 1 base; unmatched junction nucleotides: 3. The CDR3 loop spans 14 amino acids.

This sequence joins TRBV7-9 and TRBJ1-2; 11 bases map to TRBD1. The CDR3 runs 17 residues. With V trimmed by 2 bases and J by 7 bases, 12 bases remained unmatched. The germline V gene has CDR1 SEHNR and CDR2 FQNEAQ (reference sequence). CDR3 sequence: CASSLPSGQGAYGGYTF. CDR3 in DNA: TGTGCCAGCAGCTTACCTTCCGGACAGGGGGCGTATGGTGGCTACACCTTC.

This clone was seen repeatedly, ten times or more. The same CDR3 also results from other DNA sequences found in this sample. This chain links TRBV5-1 with TRBJ1-1; possible D gene TRBD1, 6 bases. The CDR3 length is 14 residues. The germline V gene encodes CDR1 SGHRS and CDR2 YFSETQ. The ends were cut back, 4 bases at V and 1 base at J, with 11 bases in the middle. This CDR3 is CASSPGQPNTEAFF. The CDR3 DNA reads TGCGCCAGCAGCCCCGGACAGCCGAACACTGAAGCTTTCTTT. Filled out from reference TRBV5-1 and TRBJ1-1, the complete variable domain reads KAGVTQTPRYLIKTRGQQVTLSCSPISGHRSVSWYQQTPGQGLQFLFEYFSETQRNKGNFPGRFSGRQFSNSRSEMNVSTLELGDSALYLCASSPGQPNTEAFFGQGTRLTVV.

The chain is built from TRBV6-6 and TRBJ2-7; 8 bases are a match to TRBD1. Germline CDR1 and CDR2: MNHNY and SVGAGI (reference sequence). V lost 6 bases to trimming and J lost 0 bases; unmatched junction nucleotides: 4. The CDR3 runs to 14 residues. The CDR3: CASRTDRDSYEQYF. DNA for the CDR3: TGTGCCAGCAGGACGGACAGGGACTCCTACGAGCAGTACTTC.

In this sample, this clone turned up a few times. A far larger clone is just one base off, so this is likely a read error. In the same sample, other DNA sequences code for this CDR3. This chain uses TRBV4-1 with TRBJ1-2, with 9 nucleotides matching TRBD1. The junction had 5 bases not matched to a gene; V was cut back by 6 bases and J by 6 bases. This CDR3 spans 13 amino acids. The germline V gene has CDR1 MGHRA and CDR2 YSYEKL. CDR3 amino acids: CASREQGADGYTF. The DNA of the CDR3 is TGCGCCAGCAGGGAACAGGGGGCGGATGGCTACACCTTC.